This T cell receptor beta chain was sequenced in a study of OX40 agonist ivuxolimab in advanced cancers. Study results and limitations: By week 6 at 0.1 to 3.0 mg/kg, blood CD4+ and CD8+ T cells had expanded clonally. There were, on average, more expanded clones in CD8+ T cells than in CD4+.

Method: immunoSEQ multiplex PCR; TCRdb's copy keeps in-frame clones and lacks some. The sample carries about 50,000 clones, around 74% recorded once. Concerning this clone: Its antigen remains unidentified.

Trimming cost V 4 bases and J 0 bases, with 9 bases left between them. The CDR3 is 14 residues long. Germline loops: CDR1 SNHLY, CDR2 FYNNEI. The sequences come from CD4+ or CD8+ T cells sorted from blood, collected in a trial of the OX40 agonist ivuxolimab. The TCR sequence derives from an adult with an advanced solid tumor such as melanoma, head and neck, liver or kidney cancer. The chain uses TRBV2 and TRBJ1-1, with D unclear. CDR3 sequence: CASSARAMNTEAFF. The CDR3 nucleotides are TGTGCCAGCAGTGCCCGGGCCATGAACACTGAAGCTTTCTTT.